This T cell receptor (beta chain) was sequenced in a study of T cell repertoires in cytomegalovirus infection (dated by TCRdb to 2018 to 2020). Concerning the study at large: Alongside well-studied HLA-B-restricted epitopes, the peptide stimulations were aimed at recently identified HLA-C-restricted CMV epitopes, whose presentation resists viral immunomodulation. The HLA type of each donor mattered for the analysis, because public TCR beta signatures pointed to carriage of CMV infection along with the matching HLA type. What the authors observed across the whole study: Cumulative frequency of public TCR beta family members discriminated carriers of CMV infection plus the relevant HLA type in this cohort and an independent approximately 350-donor cohort. The ex vivo response was dominated by HLA-C-restricted CMV-specific TCR beta clonotypes, which also provided the single most frequent clonotype in two of eight donors.

Explained via the paper, the treatment or condition label denotes: in vitro stimulation with specific CMV peptide epitopes to enrich CMV-specific T cells. A remark on this clonotype: Its antigen remains undetermined. Base quality data are lacking; no much larger clone is found one base away.

CDR3 length: 16 amino acids, cysteine to phenylalanine. The retained sequence is limited to the CDR3, 48 bases, with the frame set at the first base. The germline V gene yields MNHEY for CDR1 and SVGEGT for CDR2. V lost 6 bases and J lost 1 base; the stretch between them is 18 bases long. For sequencing, an Illumina HiSeq 1500 was employed. TCRdb reprocessed the public reads (quality trimming at Q25 with fastp, clone calling with MiXCR) and kept in-frame beta chains. Duplicate CDR3 protein sequences are folded into a single record with the most common DNA and genes. The sample table contains about 55,000 distinct CDR3 sequences; only one count was recorded for 15% to 25% of them. In total, the top ten clones hold roughly two thirds of the sample.

Sequencing was performed on CD8+ T cells from cultured PBMCs, taken from culture after CMV antigen stimulation. This receptor was obtained from a human donor in good health (CMV status not recorded). Some clones in this sample may be carry-over from other donors' samples. The chain joins TRBV6-2 or TRBV6-3 to TRBJ1-1; a confident D gene designation cannot be given. CDR3 protein: CASSDHEIQSNTEAFF. The sequenced DNA is TGTGCCAGCAGCGACCATGAGATCCAGTCGAACACTGAAGCTTTCTTT.